This T cell receptor (beta chain) was identified during a study of T cell responses to AZD1222 COVID-19 vaccine. TCRdb keeps only in-frame clones here, not all; method: immunoSEQ multiplex PCR. The sample shows more than 150,000 clones, around 86% of them seen only once. Trimming pared 4 bases from V and 2 bases from J, leaving 13 bases between. The CDR3 runs to 14 residues. Germline CDR1 and CDR2: SGHRS and YFSETQ. The sample here was peripheral blood, taken on day 0 of MenACWY control vaccination. V and J are TRBV5-1 and TRBJ2-7, with D uncertain. This sequence was found in an adult in good health. The CDR3 sequence: CASSHEWPTYEQYF. In DNA, the CDR3 is TGCGCCAGCAGCCACGAGTGGCCTACCTACGAGCAGTACTTC. The full variable domain, completed using reference TRBV5-1 and TRBJ2-7, is KAGVTQTPRYLIKTRGQQVTLSCSPISGHRSVSWYQQTPGQGLQFLFEYFSETQRNKGNFPGRFSGRQFSNSRSEMNVSTLELGDSALYLCASSHEWPTYEQYFGPGTRLTVT.